Listed here are 10 T cell receptor beta chains from one sample, sequenced in a study of cytomegalovirus exposure and HLA in healthy donors (dated by TCRdb to the late 2010s). The protocol used for the library was the immunoSEQ multiplex PCR assay. For the multiplex PCR, a mixture combining 60 forward primers for TCR Vbeta segments and 13 reverse primers for TCR Jbeta segments was used. TCRdb re-hosts the immuneACCESS table, in-frame sequences only. Its copies lack some clones; in the studies checked, an unresolved V gene accounts for under half of them, and the cause for the rest is not known. This sample has over 150,000 clones in its table, and over 65% of those were observed once. The biggest ten clones account for about 2.9% of the sample. Sequenced: PBMCs. Source of these receptors: a woman in her thirties or forties in good health and CMV-seropositive.

The chain joins TRBV6-5 to TRBJ2-3; 10 bases are a match to TRBD2. CDR1 is MNHEY and CDR2 is SVGAGI in the germline V gene. This CDR3 is built from 15 residues. V shed 2 bases, J shed 5 bases, and the junction held 4 bases outside the gene matches. The chain's CDR3 is CASSYGLAGVDTQYF. The CDR3 DNA follows: TGTGCCAGCAGTTACGGGCTAGCGGGAGTAGATACGCAGTATTTT.

This clone has more than one count but fewer than ten. As DNA, the CDR3 is TGTGCCAGCAGTGAGAGACAGTCCTACGAGCAGTACTTC. Amino acid sequence: CASSERQSYEQYF. J is TRBJ2-7 and V is TRBV6-5; D perhaps matches TRBD1 (5 bases). The V and J ends lost 5 bases and 1 base respectively, with 9 bases between them. From germline, CDR1 is MNHEY and CDR2 SVGAGI. The CDR3 has 13 residues.

This clone was found once. V usage is TRBV10-3 and J usage is TRBJ1-4; TRBD1 might be the D (5 bases). CDR1 is ENHRY, CDR2 SYGVKD, per germline. The CDR3 runs to 14 residues. The V and J ends lost 3 bases and 6 bases respectively, with 11 bases between them. CDR3 in amino acids: CAISDLGGDEKLFF. The CDR3 bases are TGTGCCATCAGTGATTTGGGGGGTGATGAAAAACTGTTTTTT.

The chain couples TRBV4-3 to TRBJ2-7; 10 nucleotides line up with TRBD1. This CDR3 contains 16 residues. Losses at the gene ends were 0 bases for V and 2 bases for J; bases not matched to a gene: 4. CDR1 and CDR2 from the germline V gene are LGHNA and YSLEER. This chain's CDR3 is CASSQDRGTGAYEQYF. The CDR3 region has the DNA TGCGCCAGCAGCCAAGATCGGGGGACAGGGGCCTACGAGCAGTACTTC.

The rearrangement joins TRBV6-4 to TRBJ2-1; D is uncertain. This CDR3 has 14 amino acids. V dropped 2 bases and J dropped 6 bases, with 11 bases sitting between them. CDR1 is MRHNA, CDR2 SNTAGT, per germline. The CDR3 reads CASSDVARGNEQFF. In nucleotides, the CDR3 is TGTGCCAGCAGTGACGTGGCCCGCGGCAATGAGCAGTTCTTC.

This chain links TRBV4-3 with TRBJ1-1, with D hard to call. The CDR3 extends over 13 amino acids. Per germline, CDR1 LGHNA and CDR2 YSLEER. Trimming took 2 bases from V and 4 from J, leaving 8 bases between them. Here the CDR3 DNA reads TGCGCCAGCAGCCAAAGTACTGGCACTGAAGCTTTCTTT. It codes for CASSQSTGTEAFF.

V and J are TRBV4-1 and TRBJ2-5; tentative D call: TRBD2 (6 bases). This CDR3 is built from 16 residues. Trimming cost V 4 bases and J 3 bases, with 18 bases left between them. The germline gives CDR1 MGHRA, CDR2 YSYEKL. CDR3 protein: CASSPHGGLIKETQYF. DNA of the CDR3: TGCGCCAGCAGCCCGCACGGGGGTTTGATTAAAGAGACCCAGTACTTC.

This clone was detected only a few times. The chain recombines TRBV9 with TRBJ2-2, with TRBD2 identical over 10 bases. With V trimmed by 0 bases and J by 4 bases, 0 bases remained unmatched. The CDR3 contains 15 residues. Germline V gene data show CDR1 as SGDLS and CDR2 as YYNGEE. The CDR3 protein is CASSVASGSTGELFF. For the CDR3, the DNA is TGTGCCAGCAGCGTAGCTAGCGGGAGCACCGGGGAGCTGTTTTTT.

This clone was seen more than once but under ten times. The chain is built from TRBV11-2 and TRBJ2-1; tentative D call: TRBD2 (6 bases). The ends were cut back, 2 bases at V and 4 bases at J, with 12 bases in the middle. Germline loops: CDR1 SGHAT, CDR2 FQNNGV. The CDR3 runs 15 residues. For the CDR3, the DNA is TGTGCCAGCAGCTTAATCCGGGACTCTTACAATGAGCAGTTCTTC. It codes for CASSLIRDSYNEQFF.

The table lists this clone with a few counts. The CDR3 spells CASSRRSNTGELFF. Written as DNA, the CDR3 is TGTGCCAGCTCGAGGAGGTCGAACACCGGGGAGCTGTTTTTT. The V call is TRBV18, the J call TRBJ2-2; a weak D match, TRBD2 (5 bases). Deletions cut 6 bases from V and 0 bases from J, with 8 bases between. Per the germline V gene, CDR1 is KGHSH and CDR2 is LQKENI. The CDR3 is 14 amino acids.